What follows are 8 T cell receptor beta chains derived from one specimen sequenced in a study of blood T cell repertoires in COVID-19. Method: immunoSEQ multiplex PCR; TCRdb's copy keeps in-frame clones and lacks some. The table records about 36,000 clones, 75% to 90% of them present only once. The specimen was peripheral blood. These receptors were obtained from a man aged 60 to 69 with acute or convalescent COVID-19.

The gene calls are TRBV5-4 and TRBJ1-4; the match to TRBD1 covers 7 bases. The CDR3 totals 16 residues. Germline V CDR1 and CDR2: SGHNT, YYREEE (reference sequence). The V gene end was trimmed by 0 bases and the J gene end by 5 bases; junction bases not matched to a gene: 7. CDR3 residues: CASSLGGTGQNEKLFF. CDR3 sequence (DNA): TGTGCCAGCAGCTTGGGAGGGACGGGACAGAATGAAAAACTGTTTTTT.

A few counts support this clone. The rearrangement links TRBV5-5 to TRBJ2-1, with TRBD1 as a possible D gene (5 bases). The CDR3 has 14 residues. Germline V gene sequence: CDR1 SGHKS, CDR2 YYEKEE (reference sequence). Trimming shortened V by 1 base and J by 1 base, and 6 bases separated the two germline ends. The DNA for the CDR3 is TGTGCCAGCAGCTTGCAGGGATCCTACAATGAGCAGTTCTTC. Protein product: CASSLQGSYNEQFF.

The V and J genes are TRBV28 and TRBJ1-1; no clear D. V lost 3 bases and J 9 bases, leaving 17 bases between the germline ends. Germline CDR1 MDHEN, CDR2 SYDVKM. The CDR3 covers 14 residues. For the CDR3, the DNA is TGTGCCAGCAGTTTGGTGAGCGGTGTATCGAAAGCTTTCTTT. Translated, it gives CASSLVSGVSKAFF.

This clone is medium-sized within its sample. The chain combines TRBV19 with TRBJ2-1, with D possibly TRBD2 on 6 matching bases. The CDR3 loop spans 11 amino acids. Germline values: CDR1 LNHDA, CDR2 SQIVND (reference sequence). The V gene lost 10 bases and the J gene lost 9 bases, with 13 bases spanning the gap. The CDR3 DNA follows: TGTGCCACTAGCCTCGGGGGTGAGCAGTTCTTC. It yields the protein CATSLGGEQFF.

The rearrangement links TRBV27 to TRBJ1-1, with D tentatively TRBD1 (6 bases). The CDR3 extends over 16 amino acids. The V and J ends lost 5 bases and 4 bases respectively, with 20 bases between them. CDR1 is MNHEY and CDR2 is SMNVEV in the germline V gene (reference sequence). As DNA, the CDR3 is TGTGCCAGCAGTCATATTGCGGGGGCGAGGGGCACTGAAGCTTTCTTT. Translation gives CASSHIAGARGTEAFF.

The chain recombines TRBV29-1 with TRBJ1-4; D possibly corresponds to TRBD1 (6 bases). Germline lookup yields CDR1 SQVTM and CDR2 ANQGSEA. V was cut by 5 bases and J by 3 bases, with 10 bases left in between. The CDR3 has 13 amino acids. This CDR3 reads CSVRGQSNEKLFF. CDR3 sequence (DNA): TGCAGCGTTCGTGGACAGTCTAATGAAAAACTGTTTTTT.

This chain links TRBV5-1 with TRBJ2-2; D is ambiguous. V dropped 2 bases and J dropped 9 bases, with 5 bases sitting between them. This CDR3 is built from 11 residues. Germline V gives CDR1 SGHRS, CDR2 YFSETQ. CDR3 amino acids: CASSLIRELFF. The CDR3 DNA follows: TGCGCCAGCAGCTTAATAAGGGAGCTGTTTTTT.

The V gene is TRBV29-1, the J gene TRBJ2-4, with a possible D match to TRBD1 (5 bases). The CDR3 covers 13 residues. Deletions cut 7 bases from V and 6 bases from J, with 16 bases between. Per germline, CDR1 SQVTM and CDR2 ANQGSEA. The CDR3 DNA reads TGCAGCGCCCAACCCGACCAGGGAAACATTCAGTACTTC. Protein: CSAQPDQGNIQYF.